This paragraph covers one TCR beta chain sequence. The sample comes from a study of OX40 agonist ivuxolimab in advanced cancers. Assay: immunoSEQ multiplex PCR; the TCRdb copy retains only in-frame clones and omits some. The sample records over 90,000 clones, roughly 90% being singletons. Specimen: CD4+ or CD8+ T cells sorted from blood, collected in a trial of the OX40 agonist ivuxolimab. The TCR originated in an adult with an advanced solid tumor such as melanoma, head and neck, liver or kidney cancer.

The CDR3 DNA reads as TGTGCCAGCAGCGACCGACAGGGGGGGTCGAATGAGCAGTTCTTC. Residues: CASSDRQGGSNEQFF. This chain uses TRBV11-3 with TRBJ2-1, with TRBD1 identical over 9 bases. Germline loops: CDR1 SGHNT, CDR2 YENEEA. V shed 5 bases, J shed 7 bases, and the junction held 9 bases outside the gene matches. The CDR3 length is 15 residues.